Below, 3 T cell receptor beta chains from the same sample are listed, as sequenced in a study of PD-L1 blockade in urothelial cancer. The repertoire was sequenced with immunoSEQ multiplex PCR; TCRdb's copy has only in-frame clones and lacks some. The sample has some 120,000 clones; 86% are singletons. Indicated time point: peripheral blood 6 weeks after treatment start. The material sequenced was PBMCs, taken around atezolizumab (anti-PD-L1) treatment. The receptor source for this set is a man in his fifties with urothelial cancer.

This clone was detected once. V usage is TRBV7-9 and J usage is TRBJ2-5; TRBD2 agrees at 13 bases. The length of the CDR3 is 16 residues. Trimming cost V 6 bases and J 4 bases; bases outside gene matches: 8. Germline CDR1 and CDR2: SEHNR and FQNEAQ (reference sequence). CDR3 residues: CASSPGLAGVTETQYF. The CDR3 DNA reads as TGTGCCAGCAGTCCTGGACTAGCGGGAGTCACAGAGACCCAGTACTTC. Variable domain in full (rest from reference TRBV7-9 and TRBJ2-5): DTGVSQNPRHKITKRGQNVTFRCDPISEHNRLYWYRQTLGQGPEFLTYFQNEAQLEKSRLLSDRFSAERPKGSFSTLEIQRTEQGDSAMYLCASSPGLAGVTETQYFGPGTRLLVL.

V gene TRBV5-6 combines with J gene TRBJ1-2; D is undetermined. Trimming stripped 4 bases from V and 3 bases from J, with 7 bases between. The CDR3 covers 12 residues. Germline CDR1 reads SGHDT; CDR2 reads YYEEEE. The chain's CDR3 is CASSPSDYGYTF. The CDR3 DNA follows: TGTGCCAGCAGCCCCTCGGACTATGGCTACACCTTC.

V and J are TRBV5-1 and TRBJ2-7; 9 positions agree with TRBD2. With 4 bases clipped from V and 0 bases from J, the junction kept 2 bases outside the gene matches. CDR1 SGHRS and CDR2 YFSETQ come from the germline V gene. The CDR3 runs to 14 residues. CDR3 coding DNA: TGCGCCAGCAGCCTAGCGGGAAGCTCCTACGAGCAGTACTTC. Protein sequence: CASSLAGSSYEQYF.